This TCR beta chain emerged from a study of cytomegalovirus exposure and HLA in healthy donors. As for the study in general: As released early, the data held around 80 million unique TCRs from HLA-typed donors. Study-wide points: Later analysis placed DRB1 highest and HLA-C lowest in TCR association rates, which differed by HLA locus.

About this clone: Its specificity is not known.

At the time of sampling, donors were nominally healthy, though unrecorded immune exposures were likely. With 60 Vbeta and 13 Jbeta primers, the PCR was carried out. Clones were read by immunoSEQ multiplex PCR, and TCRdb kept only the in-frame ones, dropping some. Of about 170,000 clones detected, about 75% appear once; the ten largest clones hold about 0.93%. CDR1 and CDR2 (germline): SNHLY, FYNNEI. CDR3 length: 13 residues. V was clipped by 3 bases and J by 8 bases; unmatched bases: 5. The chain couples TRBV2 to TRBJ1-2; TRBD1 agrees at 8 bases. The sequencing sample was made of PBMCs. This sequence was found in a woman between 45 and 60 years old in good health and CMV-seropositive. The CDR3 region is CASSEDREHGYTF. In DNA, the CDR3 is TGTGCCAGCAGTGAGGACAGGGAGCACGGCTACACCTTC.